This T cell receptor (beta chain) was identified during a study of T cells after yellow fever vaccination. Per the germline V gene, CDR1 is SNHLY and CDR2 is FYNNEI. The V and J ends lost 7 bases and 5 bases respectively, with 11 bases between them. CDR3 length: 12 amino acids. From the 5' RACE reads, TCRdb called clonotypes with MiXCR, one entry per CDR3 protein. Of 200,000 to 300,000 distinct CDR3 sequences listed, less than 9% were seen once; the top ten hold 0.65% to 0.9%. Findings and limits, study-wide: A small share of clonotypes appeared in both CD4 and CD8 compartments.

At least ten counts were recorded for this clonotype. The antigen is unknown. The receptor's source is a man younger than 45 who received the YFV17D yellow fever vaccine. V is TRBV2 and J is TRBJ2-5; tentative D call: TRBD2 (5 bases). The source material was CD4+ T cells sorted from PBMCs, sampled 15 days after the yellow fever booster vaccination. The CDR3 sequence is CASKERGETQYF. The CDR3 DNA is TGTGCCAGCAAAGAACGAGGGGAGACCCAGTACTTC.